Sequencing of this TCR beta chain was carried out in a study of T cell responses to AZD1222 COVID-19 vaccine. The CDR3 is made up of 13 amino acids. Trimming shortened V by 7 bases and J by 7 bases, and 17 bases separated the two germline ends. Generated by immunoSEQ multiplex PCR, the TCRdb table keeps only in-frame clones and is missing some. The sample carries more than 50,000 clones, approximately 88% recorded once. Sample: peripheral blood, taken 28 days after the second AZD1222 dose. The V call is TRBV12-3 or TRBV12-4, the J call TRBJ2-7, with D maybe TRBD1 (8 bases). This receptor was identified in an adult who received the AZD1222 COVID-19 vaccine. CDR3 protein: CASTQGAAGEQYF. Here the CDR3 DNA reads TGTGCCAGCACCCAGGGGGCAGCGGGGGAGCAGTACTTC.